The 8 T cell receptor beta chains below were found in one sample sequenced in a study of blood T cell repertoires in COVID-19. Clones were read by immunoSEQ multiplex PCR, and TCRdb kept only the in-frame ones, dropping some. This sample has 350,000 to 450,000 clones, with 75% to 90% found just once. Sample: PBMCs or T cells enriched from blood (not recorded which). All receptors derive from a man aged 30-40 years who had recovered from COVID-19.

The V call is TRBV18, the J call TRBJ2-5, with 8 nucleotides matching TRBD2. Germline CDR1 is KGHSH and CDR2 is LQKENI. This CDR3 contains 15 residues. After removal of 6 bases from V and 1 base from J, the junction contained 7 bases not matched to a gene. CDR3 sequence (DNA): TGTGCCAGCTCTCCAGAGCGGGGGCTCCAAGAGACCCAGTACTTC. Translated, it gives CASSPERGLQETQYF.

The chain carries TRBV28 and TRBJ2-3; the match to TRBD1 covers 10 bases. The V gene's germline CDR1 is MDHEN and CDR2 SYDVKM. Trimming at V came to 7 bases and at J to 4 bases, leaving 5 bases not matched to a gene. The CDR3 is 14 residues long. The CDR3 spells CASIRDRGPDTQYF. The CDR3 nucleotides are TGTGCCAGCATCCGGGACAGGGGCCCAGATACGCAGTATTTT.

The V gene is TRBV7-3, the J gene TRBJ1-5; D not certain. Trimming removed 2 bases from V and 4 bases from J, with 6 bases in between. The CDR3 totals 13 residues. Germline lookup yields CDR1 SGHTA and CDR2 FQGTGA. The chain's CDR3 is CASSLGVNQPQHF. The CDR3 region has the DNA TGTGCCAGCAGCTTAGGAGTAAATCAGCCCCAGCATTTT.

The chain is built from TRBV3-1 (or the pseudogene TRBV3-2) and TRBJ2-7, with TRBD1 matching over 8 bases. The J segment lost 3 bases and the V segment lost 4 bases, leaving 5 bases of the junction unmatched. The CDR3 consists of 14 residues. Per germline, CDR1 LGHDT and CDR2 YNNKEL (reference sequence). This CDR3 is CASSRRTGNYEQYF. The CDR3 bases are TGTGCCAGCAGCCGCAGGACAGGGAACTACGAGCAGTACTTC.

The rearrangement links TRBV18 to TRBJ1-5; D possibly corresponds to TRBD1 (5 bases). Germline V CDR1 and CDR2: KGHSH, LQKENI. The ends were cut back, 1 base at V and 3 bases at J, with 10 bases in the middle. CDR3 size: 15 residues. The DNA for the CDR3 is TGTGCCAGCTCACCACAGGAAGGACACAATCAGCCCCAGCATTTT. Residues: CASSPQEGHNQPQHF.

The genes are TRBV18 and TRBJ2-7; TRBD2 might be the D (6 bases). CDR3 length equals 15 residues. V shed 2 bases and J shed 4 bases, with 15 bases lying between them. Per the germline V gene, CDR1 is KGHSH and CDR2 is LQKENI. The CDR3 nucleotides read TGTGCCAGCTCACCAAAACCGGGACTCGTTTACGAGCAGTACTTC. This translates into CASSPKPGLVYEQYF.

V and J are TRBV28 and TRBJ1-5; D might be TRBD1 (6 bases). CDR1 and CDR2 (germline): MDHEN, SYDVKM. Trimming cost V 6 bases and J 0 bases, with 12 bases left between them. The CDR3 runs to 15 residues. The chain's CDR3 is CASRTQGLSNQPQHF. In DNA form, the CDR3 reads TGTGCCAGCAGGACGCAGGGGCTTAGCAATCAGCCCCAGCATTTT.

This chain joins TRBV3-1 (or the pseudogene TRBV3-2) and TRBJ2-2; 8 bases line up with TRBD2. Looked up from germline, CDR1 is LGHDT and CDR2 is YNNKEL (reference sequence). V dropped 4 bases and J dropped 5; count of bases not matched to a gene: 6. There are 15 residues in the CDR3. In nucleotides, the CDR3 is TGTGCCAGCAGCCCCCGGGCTAGCGGGACCGGGGAGCTGTTTTTT. Its protein is CASSPRASGTGELFF.